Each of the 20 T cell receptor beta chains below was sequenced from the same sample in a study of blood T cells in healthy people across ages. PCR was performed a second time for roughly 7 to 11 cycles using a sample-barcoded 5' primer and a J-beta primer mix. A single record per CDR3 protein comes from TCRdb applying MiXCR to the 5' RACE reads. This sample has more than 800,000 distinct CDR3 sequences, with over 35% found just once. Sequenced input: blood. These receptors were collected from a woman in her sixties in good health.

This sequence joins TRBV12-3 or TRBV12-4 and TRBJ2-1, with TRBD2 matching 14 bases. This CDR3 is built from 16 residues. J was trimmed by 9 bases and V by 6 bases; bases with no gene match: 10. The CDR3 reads CASRPTRLAGGSEQFF. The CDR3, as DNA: TGTGCCAGCAGACCCACGAGACTAGCGGGAGGGTCTGAGCAGTTCTTC.

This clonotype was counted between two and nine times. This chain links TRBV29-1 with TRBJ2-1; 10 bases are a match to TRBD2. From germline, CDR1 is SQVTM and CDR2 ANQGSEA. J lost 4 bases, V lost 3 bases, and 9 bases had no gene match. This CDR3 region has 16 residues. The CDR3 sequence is CSVDSLAGARYNEQFF. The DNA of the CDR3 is TGCAGCGTTGACAGTCTAGCGGGAGCTCGTTACAATGAGCAGTTCTTC.

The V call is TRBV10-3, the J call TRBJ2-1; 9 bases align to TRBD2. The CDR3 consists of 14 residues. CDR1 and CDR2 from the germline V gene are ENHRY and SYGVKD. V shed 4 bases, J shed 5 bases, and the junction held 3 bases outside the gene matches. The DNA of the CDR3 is TGTGCCATCAGTGGGCCTAGCGGGAACAATGAGCAGTTCTTC. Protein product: CAISGPSGNNEQFF.

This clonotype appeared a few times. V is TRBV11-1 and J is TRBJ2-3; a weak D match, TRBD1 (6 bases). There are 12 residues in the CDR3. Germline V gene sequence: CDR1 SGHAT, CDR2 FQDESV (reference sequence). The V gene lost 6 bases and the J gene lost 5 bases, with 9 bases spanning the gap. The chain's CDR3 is CASRGHLDTQYF. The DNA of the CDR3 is TGTGCCAGCAGGGGACACCTAGATACGCAGTATTTT.

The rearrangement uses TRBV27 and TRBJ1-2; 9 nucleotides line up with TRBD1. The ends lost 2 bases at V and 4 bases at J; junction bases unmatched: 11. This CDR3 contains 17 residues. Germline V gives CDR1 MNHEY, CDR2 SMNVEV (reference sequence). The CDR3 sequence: CASSLSLATGGTYGYTF. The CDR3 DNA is TGTGCCAGCAGTTTAAGCCTCGCGACAGGGGGGACCTATGGCTACACCTTC.

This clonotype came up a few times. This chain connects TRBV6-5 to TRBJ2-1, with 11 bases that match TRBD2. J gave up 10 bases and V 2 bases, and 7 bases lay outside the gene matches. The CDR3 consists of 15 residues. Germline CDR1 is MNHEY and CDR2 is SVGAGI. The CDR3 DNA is TGTGCCAGCAGTTACGAGACTAGCGGGGAGGGCGAGCAGTTCTTC. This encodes CASSYETSGEGEQFF.

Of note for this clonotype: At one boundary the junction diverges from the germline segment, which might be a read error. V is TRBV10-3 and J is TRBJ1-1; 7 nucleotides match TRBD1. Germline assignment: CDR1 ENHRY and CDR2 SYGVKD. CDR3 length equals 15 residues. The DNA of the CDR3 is TGTACCATCAGTGACGGGACAGCAGAAGACACTGAAGCTTTCTTT. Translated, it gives CTISDGTAEDTEAFF.

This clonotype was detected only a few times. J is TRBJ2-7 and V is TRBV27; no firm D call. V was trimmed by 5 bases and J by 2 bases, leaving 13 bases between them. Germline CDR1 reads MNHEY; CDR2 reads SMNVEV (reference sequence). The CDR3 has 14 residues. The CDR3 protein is CASSVRTETYEQYF. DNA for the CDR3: TGTGCCAGCAGTGTAAGGACCGAGACCTACGAGCAGTACTTC.

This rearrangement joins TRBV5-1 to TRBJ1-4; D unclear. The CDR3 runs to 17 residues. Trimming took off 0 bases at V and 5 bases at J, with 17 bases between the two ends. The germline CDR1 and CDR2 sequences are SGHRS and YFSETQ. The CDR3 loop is CASSLGRLLETNEKLFF. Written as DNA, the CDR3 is TGCGCCAGCAGCTTGGGGCGGCTCCTGGAAACGAATGAAAAACTGTTTTTT.

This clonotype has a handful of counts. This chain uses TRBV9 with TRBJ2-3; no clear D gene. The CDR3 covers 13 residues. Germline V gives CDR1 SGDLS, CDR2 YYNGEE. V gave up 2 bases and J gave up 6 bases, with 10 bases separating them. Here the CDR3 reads CASSVRERDTQYF. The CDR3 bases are TGTGCCAGCAGCGTTCGAGAGCGCGATACGCAGTATTTT. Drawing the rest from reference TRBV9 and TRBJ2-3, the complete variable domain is DSGVTQTPKHLITATGQRVTLRCSPRSGDLSVYWYQQSLDQGLQFLIQYYNGEERAKGNILERFSAQQFPDLHSELNLSSLELGDSALYFCASSVRERDTQYFGPGTRLTVL.

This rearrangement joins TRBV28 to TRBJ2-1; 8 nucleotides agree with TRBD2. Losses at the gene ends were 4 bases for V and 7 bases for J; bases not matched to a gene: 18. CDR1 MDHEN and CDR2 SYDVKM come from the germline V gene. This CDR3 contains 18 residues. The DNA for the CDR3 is TGTGCCAGCAGTTCACTCCTCGGGAGGGGAGAAACCTGGAATGAGCAGTTCTTC. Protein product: CASSSLLGRGETWNEQFF.

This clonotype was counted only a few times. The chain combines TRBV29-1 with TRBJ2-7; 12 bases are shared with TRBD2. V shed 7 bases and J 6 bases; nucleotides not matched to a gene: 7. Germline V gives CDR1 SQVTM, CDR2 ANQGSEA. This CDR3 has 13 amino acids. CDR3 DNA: TGCAGCGCTGGGCTAGCGGGAGGGGGCGAGCAGTACTTC. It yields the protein CSAGLAGGGEQYF.

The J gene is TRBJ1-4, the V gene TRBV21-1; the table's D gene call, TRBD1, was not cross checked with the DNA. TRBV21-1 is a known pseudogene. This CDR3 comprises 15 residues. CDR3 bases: TGTGCCAGCAGCCCTGGGGACACAACTAATGAAAAACTGTTTTTT. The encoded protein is CASSPGDTTNEKLFF.

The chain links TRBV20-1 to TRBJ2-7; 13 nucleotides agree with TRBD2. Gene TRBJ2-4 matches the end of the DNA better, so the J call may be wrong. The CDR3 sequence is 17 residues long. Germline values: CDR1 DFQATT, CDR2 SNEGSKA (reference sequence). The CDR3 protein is CSARDAGLAGYKNIQYF. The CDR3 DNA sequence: TGCAGTGCTAGAGATGCGGGACTAGCGGGATACAAAAACATTCAGTACTTC.

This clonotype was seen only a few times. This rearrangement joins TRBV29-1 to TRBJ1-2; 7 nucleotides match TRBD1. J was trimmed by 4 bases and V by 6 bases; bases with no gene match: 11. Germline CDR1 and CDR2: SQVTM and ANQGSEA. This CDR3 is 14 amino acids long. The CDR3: CSVDSITGVYGYTF. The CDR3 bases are TGCAGCGTCGATTCGATTACAGGGGTCTATGGCTACACCTTC.

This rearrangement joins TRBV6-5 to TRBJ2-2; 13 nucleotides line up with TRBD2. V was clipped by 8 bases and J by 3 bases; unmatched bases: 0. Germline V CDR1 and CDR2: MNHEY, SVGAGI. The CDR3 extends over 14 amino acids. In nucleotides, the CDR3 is TGTGCCAGCGGACTAGCGGGAGACACCGGGGAGCTGTTTTTT. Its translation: CASGLAGDTGELFF.

CDR3 region: CASSDSWDFSYEQYF. In nucleotides, the CDR3 is TGTGCCAGCAGTGACTCATGGGACTTCTCCTACGAGCAGTACTTC. The V gene is TRBV6-4, the J gene TRBJ2-7; D may be TRBD2 (6 bases). Germline loops: CDR1 MRHNA, CDR2 SNTAGT. There are 15 residues in the CDR3. With 0 bases removed from V and 0 bases from J, the gap between germline ends came to 9 bases.

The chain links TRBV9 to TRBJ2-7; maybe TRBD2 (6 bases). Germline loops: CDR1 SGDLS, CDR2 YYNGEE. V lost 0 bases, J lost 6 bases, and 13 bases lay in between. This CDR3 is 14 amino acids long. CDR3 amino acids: CASSVEWRDGEQYF. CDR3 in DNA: TGTGCCAGCAGCGTAGAGTGGCGGGACGGCGAGCAGTACTTC.

Here the CDR3 reads CASSPSGTKETQYF. Written as DNA, the CDR3 is TGTGCCAGCAGTCCGTCCGGGACGAAAGAGACCCAGTACTTC. This rearrangement joins TRBV27 to TRBJ2-5; D may match TRBD1 or TRBD2 (5 bases each). CDR3 length: 14 residues. Trimming left V 5 bases short and J 3 bases short, with 13 bases between. Germline V gives CDR1 MNHEY, CDR2 SMNVEV (reference sequence).

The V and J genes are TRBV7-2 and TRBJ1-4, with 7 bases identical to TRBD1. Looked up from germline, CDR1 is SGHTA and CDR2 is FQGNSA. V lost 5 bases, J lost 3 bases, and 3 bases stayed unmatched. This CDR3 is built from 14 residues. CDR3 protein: CASSQGTANEKLFF. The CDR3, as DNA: TGTGCCAGCAGCCAAGGGACAGCTAATGAAAAACTGTTTTTT.